Included here is one T cell receptor (beta chain) sequence, with context. CDR3 size: 20 residues. Looked up from germline, CDR1 is SGHRS and CDR2 is YFSETQ. The J segment lost 1 base and the V segment lost 0 bases, leaving 15 bases of the junction unmatched. This table comes from immunoSEQ multiplex PCR, and its TCRdb copy is limited to in-frame clones, with some not included. The sample records about 28,000 clones, about 83% being singletons. This specimen comes from a study of blood T cell repertoires in COVID-19. Whole-study context: Samples came from the United States, Italy and Spain, spanning acute and convalescent COVID-19. The analysed material was cDNA or gDNA that came from T cells, B-cell-depleted T cells, or PBMCs.

The chain couples TRBV5-1 to TRBJ2-5, with 10 positions matching TRBD2. The sample taken for sequencing was peripheral blood. This sequence was found in a human donor in a cohort sampled during active COVID-19. DNA for the CDR3: TGCGCCAGCAGCTTGGGTATATCGGCTAGCGGGAGAGGTCGCCAAGAGACCCAGTACTTC. Its translation is CASSLGISASGRGRQETQYF. Full variable domain (missing parts from reference TRBV5-1 and TRBJ2-5): KAGVTQTPRYLIKTRGQQVTLSCSPISGHRSVSWYQQTPGQGLQFLFEYFSETQRNKGNFPGRFSGRQFSNSRSEMNVSTLELGDSALYLCASSLGISASGRGRQETQYFGPGTRLLVL.